These 20 T cell receptor beta chains share one sample of origin, sequenced in a study of cytomegalovirus exposure and HLA in healthy donors. Researchers ran the PCR with 60 Vbeta and 13 Jbeta primers. The repertoire was sequenced with immunoSEQ multiplex PCR; TCRdb's copy has only in-frame clones and lacks some. The sample lists some 160,000 clones, approximately 80% occurring once. Sequenced: PBMCs. The receptor source for this set is a woman aged 25-40 years in good health and CMV-seronegative.

This clone was counted only a few times. The chain combines TRBV6-1 with TRBJ1-1, with TRBD1 matching over 8 bases. V gave up 11 bases and J gave up 2 bases; unmatched junction bases: 13. Germline assignment: CDR1 MNHNS and CDR2 SASEGT. CDR3 length: 15 residues. In nucleotides, the CDR3 is TGTGCCGGATTCGATTATGACAGGGGAAACACTGAAGCTTTCTTT. This codes for CAGFDYDRGNTEAFF.

The chain carries TRBV2 and TRBJ2-7; D might be TRBD2 (6 bases). The ends were cut back, 4 bases at V and 9 bases at J, with 10 bases in the middle. The length of the CDR3 is 11 residues. Germline V gene data show CDR1 as SNHLY and CDR2 as FYNNEI. For the CDR3, the DNA is TGTGCCAGCAGTGGCGACGGGGGGCAGTACTTC. Protein product: CASSGDGGQYF.

The V and J genes are TRBV9 and TRBJ1-2; D may be TRBD1 (6 bases). The CDR3 consists of 15 residues. V was trimmed by 0 bases and J by 3 bases, leaving 12 bases between them. Germline assignment: CDR1 SGDLS and CDR2 YYNGEE. DNA of the CDR3: TGTGCCAGCAGCGTAGGACAGGAGAATTACTATGGCTACACCTTC. This translates into CASSVGQENYYGYTF.

The rearrangement links TRBV5-1 to TRBJ1-1; D gene ambiguous. The V end lost 4 bases, the J end lost 1 base, and 11 bases lay between the germline ends. This CDR3 region has 14 residues. Germline loops: CDR1 SGHRS, CDR2 YFSETQ. The CDR3 here is CASSDPGRNTEAFF. Written as DNA, the CDR3 is TGCGCCAGCAGCGACCCGGGAAGGAACACTGAAGCTTTCTTT.

This clone has only a few counts. The V and J genes are TRBV7-2 and TRBJ1-2, with a tentative D call TRBD1 (5 bases). Germline V gene sequence: CDR1 SGHTA, CDR2 FQGNSA. The CDR3 loop spans 15 amino acids. The V end was cut by 0 bases, the J end by 6 bases, with 14 bases between. The CDR3 region has the DNA TGTGCCAGCAGCTTAGCGCCAGGGAGGTTGGATGGCTACACCTTC. Protein: CASSLAPGRLDGYTF.

Notes on this clone: Sequence at one end of the junction differs from germline and may be a read error. The chain couples TRBV25-1 to TRBJ1-2, with D possibly being TRBD1 (5 bases). There are 13 residues in the CDR3. Looked up from germline, CDR1 is MGHDK and CDR2 is SYGVNS. Here the CDR3 reads CASSDAGRYGYPF. In DNA form, the CDR3 reads TGTGCCAGCAGTGATGCAGGGCGATATGGCTACCCCTTC.

The gene calls are TRBV18 and TRBJ1-1; no firm D call. The CDR3 length is 13 residues. With 3 bases removed from V and 7 bases from J, the gap between germline ends came to 12 bases. The V gene's germline CDR1 is KGHSH and CDR2 LQKENI. The CDR3 coding sequence is TGTGCCAGCTCACCCCCCTTTCGGGGTGAAGCTTTCTTT. Its translation is CASSPPFRGEAFF.

In DNA form, the CDR3 reads TGTGCCAGCAGCCTGGAACTAGCGGGAGTGGGAACCGGGGAGCTGTTTTTT. It translates to CASSLELAGVGTGELFF. This chain joins TRBV2 and TRBJ2-2; TRBD2 aligns across 11 bases. CDR3 length: 17 amino acids. Losses at the gene ends were 6 bases for V and 5 bases for J; bases not matched to a gene: 11. Germline V gives CDR1 SNHLY, CDR2 FYNNEI. The full variable domain, in which reference TRBV2 and TRBJ2-2 provide the parts outside the CDR3, is EPEVTQTPSHQVTQMGQEVILRCVPISNHLYFYWYRQILGQKVEFLVSFYNNEISEKSEIFDDQFSVERPDGSNFTLKIRSTKLEDSAMYFCASSLELAGVGTGELFFGEGSRLTVL.

This CDR3 is CASSLAAGEEKLFF. CDR3 bases: TGCGCCAGCAGCTTGGCAGCAGGGGAGGAAAAACTGTTTTTT. V usage is TRBV5-1 and J usage is TRBJ1-4, with D possibly being TRBD1 (6 bases). The CDR3 runs 14 residues. V lost 0 bases and J 8 bases, leaving 11 bases between the germline ends. The germline CDR1 and CDR2 sequences are SGHRS and YFSETQ.

In its sample, this clone was seen a few times. J is TRBJ2-4 and V is TRBV19, with D possibly matching TRBD1 (5 bases). This CDR3 spans 15 amino acids. CDR1 is LNHDA and CDR2 is SQIVND in the germline V gene (reference sequence). Trimming took 4 bases from V and 2 from J, leaving 12 bases between them. The CDR3 spells CASSTRGATKNIQYF. CDR3 DNA sequence: TGTGCCAGTAGTACTAGGGGCGCGACCAAAAACATTCAGTACTTC.

This clone was seen only once. The gene calls are TRBV5-8 and TRBJ2-7; TRBD2 aligns across 12 bases. V was pared by 0 bases and J by 4 bases, with 8 bases of the junction left unmatched. Germline V gene lookup returns CDR1 SGHTS and CDR2 YDEGEE. CDR3 length equals 17 residues. The chain's CDR3 is CASSLAVGLAGPYEQYF. The CDR3 DNA is TGTGCCAGCAGCTTGGCCGTAGGACTAGCGGGACCATACGAGCAGTACTTC. The full variable domain, in which reference TRBV5-8 and TRBJ2-7 provide the parts outside the CDR3, is EAGVTQSPTHLIKTRGQQATLRCSPISGHTSVYWYQQALGLGLQFLLWYDEGEERNRGNFPPRFSGRQFPNYSSELNVNALELEDSALYLCASSLAVGLAGPYEQYFGPGTRLTVT.

The gene calls are TRBV28 and TRBJ2-4; tentatively, D is TRBD1 (8 bases). The CDR3 extends over 19 amino acids. Trimming removed 4 bases from V and 8 bases from J, with 30 bases in between. In germline, CDR1 is MDHEN, CDR2 SYDVKM. CDR3 protein: CASSSGQGGGGPHGDIQYF. For the CDR3, the DNA is TGTGCCAGCAGTTCCGGACAGGGTGGGGGGGGCCCGCACGGGGACATTCAGTACTTC.

The rearrangement uses TRBV27 and TRBJ1-2; 9 bases are shared with TRBD1. Looked up from germline, CDR1 is MNHEY and CDR2 is SMNVEV (reference sequence). The ends lost 2 bases at V and 5 bases at J; junction bases unmatched: 9. The CDR3 contains 16 residues. The CDR3 sequence is CASSLRLTGTGYGYTF. The CDR3 nucleotides are TGTGCCAGCAGTTTAAGGCTGACTGGGACAGGGTATGGCTACACCTTC.

The chain links TRBV10-3 to TRBJ2-3, with a weak D call TRBD2 (5 bases). This CDR3 region has 13 residues. Germline CDR1 reads ENHRY; CDR2 reads SYGVKD. V dropped 3 bases and J dropped 5 bases, with 9 bases sitting between them. CDR3 in amino acids: CAISDSTRDTQYF. The DNA for the CDR3 is TGTGCCATCAGTGACTCTACTAGAGATACGCAGTATTTT.

The genes are TRBV19 and TRBJ2-5, with D possibly matching TRBD1 (6 bases). CDR3 size: 12 residues. The ends were cut back, 5 bases at V and 5 bases at J, with 9 bases in the middle. Germline V gene sequence: CDR1 LNHDA, CDR2 SQIVND (reference sequence). For the CDR3, the DNA is TGTGCCAGTAGTTTCCAGGGGGAGACCCAGTACTTC. This sequence encodes CASSFQGETQYF.

The CDR3 region is CATTPGTNYGYTF. The CDR3 nucleotides are TGTGCCACCACCCCGGGTACTAACTATGGCTACACCTTC. The chain combines TRBV15 with TRBJ1-2; no clear D gene. CDR1 and CDR2 (germline): LNHNV, YYDKDF (reference sequence). The ends were cut back, 7 bases at V and 0 bases at J, with 9 bases in the middle. The CDR3 runs 13 residues.

This clone occurred a few times. The rearrangement joins TRBV7-9 to TRBJ2-1, with D perhaps TRBD2 (5 bases). V was trimmed by 5 bases and J by 12 bases, leaving 17 bases between them. This CDR3 region has 13 residues. The germline V gene has CDR1 SEHNR and CDR2 FQNEAQ (reference sequence). The CDR3 DNA follows: TGTGCCAGCAGCCCGCTCGGGGTTAGTCTGCAGTTCTTC. Protein sequence: CASSPLGVSLQFF. Looking up the rest from reference TRBV7-9 and TRBJ2-1 gives the full variable domain: DTGVSQNPRHKITKRGQNVTFRCDPISEHNRLYWYRQTLGQGPEFLTYFQNEAQLEKSRLLSDRFSAERPKGSFSTLEIQRTEQGDSAMYLCASSPLGVSLQFFGPGTRLTVL.

The V gene is TRBV9, the J gene TRBJ2-2, with D maybe TRBD1 (6 bases). The CDR3 is 16 residues long. V was trimmed by 0 bases and J by 1 base, leaving 10 bases between them. Germline V gives CDR1 SGDLS, CDR2 YYNGEE. CDR3 coding DNA: TGTGCCAGCAGCGTAGGGACAGCTGGGAACACCGGGGAGCTGTTTTTT. Translated: CASSVGTAGNTGELFF.

The CDR3 sequence: CASSQGLAVFTGELFF. The DNA of the CDR3 is TGTGCCAGCTCTCAAGGACTAGCGGTTTTCACCGGGGAGCTGTTTTTT. This chain links TRBV25-1 with TRBJ2-2; 10 nucleotides align to TRBD2. Germline V gene lookup returns CDR1 MGHDK and CDR2 SYGVNS. The J segment lost 4 bases and the V segment lost 8 bases, leaving 10 bases of the junction unmatched. This CDR3 contains 16 residues.

This clone was recorded only once. The rearrangement joins TRBV7-3 to TRBJ2-7; D is unresolved. V was shortened by 2 bases and J by 0 bases, with 5 bases between the two germline ends. Per germline, CDR1 SGHTA and CDR2 FQGTGA. CDR3 length: 13 amino acids. The DNA for the CDR3 is TGTGCCAGCAGCTTACAGGTCTCCTACGAGCAGTACTTC. Translating gives CASSLQVSYEQYF.